The clone carrying this T cell receptor (beta chain) showed up many times. Diagnoses were established using clinical symptoms, serum thyroxine and TRAb, thyroid ultrasound and orbital computed tomography. This sample was included in a study of T cells in Graves' hyperthyroidism and ophthalmopathy. The CDR3 has 16 amino acids. Germline V gives CDR1 MDHEN, CDR2 SYDVKM. Trimming took 6 bases from V and 1 from J, leaving 18 bases between them. Amplification yielded TCR beta CDR3 regions, with RNA transcripts as the source. When the TCR CDR3 underwent first-round RT-PCR, the HTBI primer set was used. In TCRdb, the multiplex PCR reads were re-called with MiXCR into one record per CDR3 protein. The sample includes 530,000 or so distinct CDR3 sequences, 17% of them seen just once.

Sequences were obtained from blood. This TCR was recovered from a woman between 18 and 29 years old with Graves' ophthalmopathy. This sequence joins TRBV28 and TRBJ1-2, with D tentatively TRBD1 (5 bases). The CDR3 spells CASRSLGQGFNYGYTF. DNA for the CDR3: TGTGCCAGCAGGTCTCTGGGGCAGGGCTTTAACTATGGCTACACCTTC.